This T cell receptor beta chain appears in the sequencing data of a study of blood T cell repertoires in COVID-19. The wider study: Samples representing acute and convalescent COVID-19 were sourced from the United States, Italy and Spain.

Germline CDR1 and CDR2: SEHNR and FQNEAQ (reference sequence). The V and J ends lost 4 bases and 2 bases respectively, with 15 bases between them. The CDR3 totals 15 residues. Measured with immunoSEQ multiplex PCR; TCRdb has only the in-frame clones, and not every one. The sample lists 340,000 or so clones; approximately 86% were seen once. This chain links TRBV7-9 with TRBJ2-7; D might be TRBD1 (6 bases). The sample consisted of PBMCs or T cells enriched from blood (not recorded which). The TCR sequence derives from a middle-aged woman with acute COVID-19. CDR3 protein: CASSSYRDVAYEQYF. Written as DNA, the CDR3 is TGTGCCAGCAGCTCATACAGGGACGTCGCCTACGAGCAGTACTTC.